Each of the 32 T cell receptor beta chains below was sequenced from the same sample in a study of spatial heterogeneity in lung cancer. Time point given: blood at routine non-recurrence follow-up after resection. TCRdb recomputed calls from the 5' RACE reads with MiXCR, one row per CDR3 protein. The sample gives around 98,000 distinct CDR3 sequences, approximately 20% of which show up once; around a fifth is in the top ten. The input for sequencing was PBMCs, taken at follow-up. These receptor sequences come from a male donor with early-stage non-small cell lung cancer.

This clonotype was detected only a few times. This CDR3 reads CASSKVGGANEKLFF. The DNA of the CDR3 is TGCGCCAGCAGCAAGGTGGGGGGAGCTAATGAAAAACTGTTTTTT. This chain links TRBV5-1 with TRBJ1-4, with D possibly being TRBD1 (5 bases). Trimming took off 4 bases at V and 3 bases at J, with 13 bases between the two ends. Germline loops: CDR1 SGHRS, CDR2 YFSETQ. This CDR3 is built from 15 residues.

The V call is TRBV7-8, the J call TRBJ1-1, with D hard to call. Looked up from germline, CDR1 is SGHVS and CDR2 is FQNEAQ. This CDR3 is built from 13 residues. V gave up 0 bases and J gave up 3 bases, with 5 bases separating them. Here the CDR3 DNA reads TGTGCCAGCAGCTTAGCCGGGTACACTGAAGCTTTCTTT. This codes for CASSLAGYTEAFF.

The chain combines TRBV21-1 with TRBJ2-5. TRBV21-1 is described as a pseudogene. CDR3 length: 13 amino acids. CDR3 region: CASSTAPKETQYF. The CDR3 DNA is TGTGCCAGCAGCACCGCACCAAAAGAGACCCAGTACTTC.

The table lists this clonotype with a few counts. V and J are TRBV6-5 and TRBJ2-5; weak D call: TRBD2 (5 bases). There are 13 residues in the CDR3. Germline V lookup: CDR1 MNHEY, CDR2 SVGAGI. Trimming cost V 2 bases and J 10 bases, with 14 bases left between them. The CDR3 protein is CASSYRRRVDQYF. CDR3 bases: TGTGCCAGCAGTTACCGGCGGCGGGTTGACCAGTACTTC.

This clonotype has more than one count but fewer than ten. The chain recombines TRBV23-1 with TRBJ2-5; D unresolved. TRBV23-1 is filed as an ORF, its function uncertain. The CDR3 length is 14 residues. V shed 4 bases and J shed 0 bases, with 9 bases lying between them. CDR3 coding DNA: TGCGCCAGCAGTCCAAGGGAAAACCAAGAGACCCAGTACTTC. The encoded protein is CASSPRENQETQYF.

This clonotype was seen ten or more times. The chain joins TRBV5-1 to TRBJ2-4; the D gene is possibly TRBD1 (5 bases). V lost 3 bases and J 0 bases, leaving 10 bases between the germline ends. Germline V CDR1 and CDR2: SGHRS, YFSETQ. The CDR3 is 15 amino acids. Written as DNA, the CDR3 is TGCGCCAGCAGCTCTGGACATCCAGCCAAAAACATTCAGTACTTC. It is translated as CASSSGHPAKNIQYF. Full variable domain (outside the CDR3, taken from reference TRBV5-1 and TRBJ2-4): KAGVTQTPRYLIKTRGQQVTLSCSPISGHRSVSWYQQTPGQGLQFLFEYFSETQRNKGNFPGRFSGRQFSNSRSEMNVSTLELGDSALYLCASSSGHPAKNIQYFGAGTRLSVL.

This clonotype has a count of ten or more. V gene TRBV3-1 combines with J gene TRBJ2-4; no reliable D call. CDR1 and CDR2 (germline): LGHDT, YNNKEL (reference sequence). Trimming stripped 4 bases from V and 6 bases from J, with 10 bases between. The CDR3 has 13 amino acids. The CDR3 DNA follows: TGTGCCAGCAGCCCCCGTTCGGCAAACATTCAGTACTTC. It encodes CASSPRSANIQYF.

The chain recombines TRBV4-1 with TRBJ1-1, with no clear D. CDR3 length: 13 amino acids. The germline gives CDR1 MGHRA, CDR2 YSYEKL. Deletions cut 2 bases from V and 1 base from J, with 5 bases between. CDR3 DNA: TGCGCCAGCAGCCAAACGGGGAACACTGAAGCTTTCTTT. As protein: CASSQTGNTEAFF.

The chain couples TRBV20-1 to TRBJ2-7; D gene unclear. The CDR3 length is 13 residues. Germline V gene lookup returns CDR1 DFQATT and CDR2 SNEGSKA (reference sequence). The V end lost 6 bases, the J end lost 5 bases, and 17 bases lay between the germline ends. CDR3 DNA sequence: TGCAGTGCCACCCATAACATCCCTAACGAGCAGTACTTC. Translating it yields CSATHNIPNEQYF.

The chain couples TRBV30 to TRBJ2-1; TRBD2 aligns across 11 bases. The CDR3 length is 15 residues. Germline V CDR1 and CDR2: GTSNPN, SVGIG (reference sequence). V was clipped by 5 bases and J by 4 bases; unmatched bases: 7. The CDR3 sequence is CAWAGLADNYNEQFF. CDR3 DNA sequence: TGTGCCTGGGCGGGACTAGCGGATAATTACAATGAGCAGTTCTTC.

The V call is TRBV2, the J call TRBJ2-3; possibly TRBD2 for D (5 bases). The V gene's germline CDR1 is SNHLY and CDR2 FYNNEI. This CDR3 has 15 residues. Trimming removed 1 base at V and 4 bases at J, with 12 bases between. In DNA form, the CDR3 reads TGTGCCAGCAGTGAAGTGGGTCACGGGGCAGATACGCAGTATTTT. The encoded protein is CASSEVGHGADTQYF.

This clonotype was detected a few times. The J gene is TRBJ2-2, the V gene TRBV5-1; a weak D match, TRBD1 (6 bases). The germline gives CDR1 SGHRS, CDR2 YFSETQ. Trimming cost V 1 base and J 7 bases, with 14 bases left between them. The CDR3 has 15 amino acids. DNA of the CDR3: TGCGCCAGCAGCTTGAGACAGGCTGCTTACGGGGAGCTGTTTTTT. Residues: CASSLRQAAYGELFF.

This clonotype has only a few counts. V and J are TRBV12-3 or TRBV12-4 and TRBJ1-4, with D possibly being TRBD1 (5 bases). The CDR3 is 15 residues long. With 8 bases removed from V and 5 bases from J, the gap between germline ends came to 18 bases. The CDR3 spells CASGTAPGYNEKLFF. DNA for the CDR3: TGTGCCAGCGGGACCGCCCCAGGATACAATGAAAAACTGTTTTTT.

This chain uses TRBV15 with TRBJ1-1; 7 bases are shared with TRBD1. V lost 5 bases and J lost 1; bases outside the gene matches: 4. Per the germline V gene, CDR1 is LNHNV and CDR2 is YYDKDF (reference sequence). This CDR3 contains 14 residues. This CDR3 is CATSPGQWNTEAFF. The CDR3 bases are TGTGCCACCAGCCCGGGACAGTGGAACACTGAAGCTTTCTTT.

The table lists this clonotype with a few counts. The chain is built from TRBV6-5 and TRBJ1-5; D remains ambiguous. V lost 0 bases and J lost 5, with 5 bases in between. Germline loops: CDR1 MNHEY, CDR2 SVGAGI. CDR3 size: 13 residues. The CDR3: CASSYSIDQPQHF. CDR3 nucleotides: TGTGCCAGCAGTTACTCGATCGATCAGCCCCAGCATTTT.

This clonotype has a handful of counts. The rearrangement joins TRBV5-1 to TRBJ2-1; 7 positions match TRBD2. V was clipped by 1 base and J by 6 bases; unmatched bases: 7. This CDR3 comprises 15 residues. CDR1 SGHRS and CDR2 YFSETQ come from the germline V gene. CDR3 nucleotides: TGCGCCAGCAGCTTGTCTCCGGGAGGCGCCAATGAGCAGTTCTTC. It translates to CASSLSPGGANEQFF.

This chain links TRBV2 with TRBJ2-2; 7 positions agree with TRBD1. This CDR3 has 15 residues. CDR1 and CDR2 from the germline V gene are SNHLY and FYNNEI. V shed 4 bases and J 7 bases; nucleotides not matched to a gene: 9. The DNA for the CDR3 is TGTGCCAGCAGTGCCGCAGGGGGTATCATCGGGGAGCTGTTTTTT. Its protein is CASSAAGGIIGELFF. The full variable domain, its missing parts supplied by reference TRBV2 and TRBJ2-2, is EPEVTQTPSHQVTQMGQEVILRCVPISNHLYFYWYRQILGQKVEFLVSFYNNEISEKSEIFDDQFSVERPDGSNFTLKIRSTKLEDSAMYFCASSAAGGIIGELFFGEGSRLTVL.

This clonotype was picked up a small number of times. The chain recombines TRBV7-4 with TRBJ2-3; 9 bases are a match to TRBD1. The V gene end was trimmed by 2 bases and the J gene end by 4 bases; junction bases not matched to a gene: 13. From germline, CDR1 is SGHVT and CDR2 SQSDAQ. This CDR3 comprises 18 residues. CDR3 nucleotide sequence: TGTGCCAGCAGCTTATTCCCCGTGGACAGGGGTTTTGCAGATACGCAGTATTTT. Amino acids: CASSLFPVDRGFADTQYF.

This clonotype showed up just a few times. The V call is TRBV20-1, the J call TRBJ2-3; D not resolved. The CDR3 has 12 amino acids. V lost 4 bases and J lost 2, with 7 bases in between. The V gene's germline CDR1 is DFQATT and CDR2 SNEGSKA (reference sequence). The CDR3 loop reads CSAKEVTDTQYF. The DNA for the CDR3 is TGCAGTGCTAAAGAGGTCACAGATACGCAGTATTTT.

V usage is TRBV27 and J usage is TRBJ2-5; perhaps TRBD1 as D (6 bases). This CDR3 is 14 amino acids long. V was trimmed by 5 bases and J by 2 bases, leaving 12 bases between them. CDR1 and CDR2 (germline): MNHEY, SMNVEV (reference sequence). The CDR3 loop reads CASSPQGKQETQYF. The CDR3 coding sequence is TGTGCCAGCAGTCCTCAGGGGAAACAAGAGACCCAGTACTTC.

This clonotype was seen a handful of times. The CDR3 is CAWGGLNGNTIYF. CDR3 DNA sequence: TGTGCCTGGGGGGGTCTCAATGGAAACACCATATATTTT. This sequence joins TRBV30 and TRBJ1-3; D might be TRBD1 (5 bases). Germline V gene data show CDR1 as GTSNPN and CDR2 as SVGIG (reference sequence). This CDR3 spans 13 amino acids. Deletions cut 5 bases from V and 3 bases from J, with 11 bases between.

The chain employs TRBV30 and TRBJ1-1; D uncertain. Trimming cost V 1 base and J 3 bases, with 15 bases left between them. Germline loops: CDR1 GTSNPN, CDR2 SVGIG (reference sequence). The CDR3 is 15 amino acids. The CDR3 DNA is TGTGCCTGGAGTGACCTGAGGATTCTGGACACTGAAGCTTTCTTT. Translated: CAWSDLRILDTEAFF.

This clonotype has just a few counts. V is TRBV10-3 and J is TRBJ1-2; 8 nucleotides line up with TRBD1. In germline, CDR1 is ENHRY, CDR2 SYGVKD. This CDR3 has 14 residues. Germline trimming cut 6 bases from V and 2 bases from J; bases unmatched to any gene: 5. CDR3 loop: CAIRPDRENYGYTF. CDR3 bases: TGTGCCATCAGGCCGGACAGGGAAAACTATGGCTACACCTTC.

This clonotype showed up just a few times. The chain carries TRBV6-5 and TRBJ2-1; D might be TRBD2 (6 bases). The CDR3 is 16 residues long. From germline, CDR1 is MNHEY and CDR2 SVGAGI. Deletions cut 2 bases from V and 7 bases from J, with 18 bases between. CDR3 DNA sequence: TGTGCCAGCAGTTACGGAGGGGTTAGCGGCAGGAATGAGCAGTTCTTC. Translation: CASSYGGVSGRNEQFF.

V gene TRBV11-2 combines with J gene TRBJ1-2; D perhaps matches TRBD1 (5 bases). The germline V gene has CDR1 SGHAT and CDR2 FQNNGV. V lost 0 bases and J lost 7, with 15 bases in between. The length of the CDR3 is 15 residues. In DNA form, the CDR3 reads TGTGCCAGCAGCTTAGATCTAGGGGCCCTCGTTGGCTACACCTTC. Its protein is CASSLDLGALVGYTF.

This clonotype was detected only a few times. This chain links TRBV27 with TRBJ2-1; 9 bases align to TRBD2. Germline V CDR1 and CDR2: MNHEY, SMNVEV (reference sequence). Trimming cost V 5 bases and J 5 bases; bases outside gene matches: 16. CDR3 length: 18 amino acids. The CDR3 DNA sequence: TGTGCCAGCAGTCCATTGACTAGCGGTCCCGACAGTAACAATGAGCAGTTCTTC. Translated: CASSPLTSGPDSNNEQFF.

This clonotype was seen a few times. This chain uses TRBV2 with TRBJ1-2; TRBD1 matches 7 bases. The germline CDR1 and CDR2 sequences are SNHLY and FYNNEI. V lost 6 bases to trimming and J lost 1 base; unmatched junction nucleotides: 8. This CDR3 is 15 amino acids long. CDR3 DNA sequence: TGTGCCAGCAGACTCCAGGGGGTCGGTAACTATGGCTACACCTTC. Amino acid sequence: CASRLQGVGNYGYTF.

The rearrangement uses TRBV3-1 and TRBJ2-2, with no clear D. This CDR3 spans 14 amino acids. The V end was cut by 1 base, the J end by 1 base, with 4 bases between. Germline CDR1 and CDR2: LGHDT and YNNKEL (reference sequence). The CDR3 DNA reads as TGTGCCAGCAGCCAAGGCGTGAACACCGGGGAGCTGTTTTTT. It yields the protein CASSQGVNTGELFF.

This clonotype was counted at least ten times. V is TRBV7-6 and J is TRBJ2-1, with 8 bases fitting TRBD1. The germline V gene encodes CDR1 SGHVS and CDR2 FNYEAQ. After removal of 5 bases from V and 3 bases from J, the junction contained 6 bases not matched to a gene. CDR3 length: 15 residues. The CDR3 loop reads CASSLLGQGYNEQFF. In nucleotides, the CDR3 is TGTGCCAGCAGCCTCCTAGGACAGGGCTACAATGAGCAGTTCTTC.

In this sample, this clonotype turned up a few times. The V gene is TRBV29-1, the J gene TRBJ1-2; 7 positions agree with TRBD1. Germline V lookup: CDR1 SQVTM, CDR2 ANQGSEA. V shed 6 bases and J 7 bases; nucleotides not matched to a gene: 11. This CDR3 has 13 residues. The CDR3 reads CSVHVTGESGYTF. In nucleotides, the CDR3 is TGCAGCGTCCACGTAACAGGGGAAAGTGGCTACACCTTC. Using reference TRBV29-1 and TRBJ1-2 for the parts outside the CDR3, the full variable domain is SAVISQKPSRDICQRGTSLTIQCQVDSQVTMMFWYRQQPGQSLTLIATANQGSEATYESGFVIDKFPISRPNLTFSTLTVSNMSPEDSSIYLCSVHVTGESGYTFGSGTRLTVV.

This rearrangement joins TRBV20-1 to TRBJ2-3; D could derive from TRBD1 or TRBD2 (5 bases each). Trimming took 0 bases from V and 4 from J, leaving 11 bases between them. This CDR3 is built from 14 residues. Germline V gene data show CDR1 as DFQATT and CDR2 as SNEGSKA (reference sequence). CDR3 sequence reads: CSAREGVTADTQYF. CDR3 nucleotides: TGCAGTGCTAGAGAGGGGGTAACGGCAGATACGCAGTATTTT.

V is TRBV24-1 and J is TRBJ2-1; TRBD1 aligns across 10 bases. There are 15 residues in the CDR3. Germline V gene data show CDR1 as KGHDR and CDR2 as SFDVKD. Trimming cost V 5 bases and J 6 bases; bases outside gene matches: 6. The CDR3 sequence is CATSGTGGQVNEQFF. Here the CDR3 DNA reads TGTGCCACCAGTGGGACAGGGGGACAGGTCAATGAGCAGTTCTTC.